These 20 T cell receptor beta chains share one sample of origin, sequenced in a study of T-cell reconstitution after alpha-beta-depleted transplantation in children. The TCRbeta library incorporated unique molecular identifiers. MiXCR, run by TCRdb on the PCR reads, gives a single entry per CDR3 protein. The sample holds 150,000 to 200,000 distinct CDR3 sequences, 8.5% to 14% seen once. Sequenced here: PBMCs, sampled before TCRalphabeta/CD19-depleted stem cell transplant. Receptors originate from a boy between 2 and 10 years old with acute myeloid leukemia, due to receive a stem cell transplant.

This clonotype appeared many times. This chain uses TRBV7-6 with TRBJ2-7; weak D call: TRBD1 (7 bases). Per the germline V gene, CDR1 is SGHVS and CDR2 is FNYEAQ. The CDR3 is 15 residues long. The V gene lost 3 bases and the J gene lost 0 bases, with 12 bases spanning the gap. The CDR3 sequence: CASSLARGASYEQYF. The CDR3 DNA is TGTGCCAGCAGCTTGGCCAGGGGGGCCTCCTACGAGCAGTACTTC.

This clonotype was recorded at least ten times. The chain has TRBV28 and TRBJ2-2; D uncertain. This CDR3 contains 12 residues. Germline CDR1 and CDR2: MDHEN and SYDVKM. Trimming removed 7 bases at V and 5 bases at J, with 8 bases between. The DNA for the CDR3 is TGTGCCAGCACCTTCTCTACCGGGGAGCTGTTTTTT. Its translation is CASTFSTGELFF.

This clonotype was detected ten times or more. The chain recombines TRBV20-1 with TRBJ2-1; 12 nucleotides agree with TRBD2. Trimming took 1 base from V and 7 from J; bases not matched to a gene: 11. Germline V gene sequence: CDR1 DFQATT, CDR2 SNEGSKA (reference sequence). The CDR3 runs 17 residues. The CDR3 region is CSARASSGRAGRNEQFF. CDR3 DNA: TGCAGTGCTAGAGCATCTAGCGGGAGGGCCGGGCGGAATGAGCAGTTCTTC.

This clonotype was observed at least ten times. V usage is TRBV12-3 or TRBV12-4 and J usage is TRBJ1-2; 8 bases line up with TRBD1. The CDR3 is 15 residues long. With V trimmed by 5 bases and J by 2 bases, 7 bases remained unmatched. CDR3: CASSPPGQANYGYTF. The DNA of the CDR3 is TGTGCCAGCAGTCCACCGGGACAGGCGAACTATGGCTACACCTTC.

This clonotype was seen a handful of times. A clone one base away is much larger, so this may be a read error. The chain has TRBV3-1 and TRBJ1-2; D unresolved. The CDR3 totals 14 residues. Germline V gene lookup returns CDR1 LGHDT and CDR2 YNNKEL (reference sequence). CDR3 amino acids: CASSHGPQPYGDTF. The CDR3 region has the DNA TGTGCCAGCAGCCATGGACCGCAGCCCTATGGCGACACCTTC. The whole variable domain, remainder taken from reference TRBV3-1 and TRBJ1-2, is DTAVSQTPKYLVTQMGNDKSIKCEQNLGHDTMYWYKQDSKKFLKIMFSYNNKELIINETVPNRFSPKSPDKAHLNLHINSLELGDSAVYFCASSHGPQPYGDTFGSGTRLTVV.

Comments on this clonotype: An end of the junction differs from the germline gene, which may be a read error. This sequence joins TRBV5-1 and TRBJ1-5; D is perhaps TRBD1 (6 bases). CDR3 length: 14 residues. Germline V gives CDR1 SGHRS, CDR2 YFSETQ. This CDR3 is CASSLGGINQPQLF. In nucleotides, the CDR3 is TGCGCTAGCAGCTTGGGGGGCATCAATCAGCCCCAGCTTTTT. The full variable domain, completed using reference TRBV5-1 and TRBJ1-5, is KAGVTQTPRYLIKTRGQQVTLSCSPISGHRSVSWYQQTPGQGLQFLFEYFSETQRNKGNFPGRFSGRQFSNSRSEMNVSTLELGDSALYLCASSLGGINQPQLFGDGTRLSIL.

There are many counts of this clonotype. The chain is built from TRBV28 and TRBJ2-3; 11 bases align to TRBD2. The CDR3 loop spans 15 amino acids. CDR1 is MDHEN, CDR2 SYDVKM, per germline. V lost 4 bases and J lost 4; bases outside the gene matches: 4. The CDR3 sequence: CASSYSGRASDTQYF. The DNA of the CDR3 is TGTGCCAGCAGTTATAGCGGGAGGGCCTCAGATACGCAGTATTTT.

This clonotype appeared many times. The genes are TRBV28 and TRBJ2-1; no clear D. CDR3 size: 11 residues. Germline V lookup: CDR1 MDHEN, CDR2 SYDVKM. V lost 0 bases, J lost 9 bases, and 3 bases lay in between. The CDR3 region has the DNA TGTGCCAGCAGTTTATGGGGTGAGCAGTTCTTC. This sequence encodes CASSLWGEQFF.

This clonotype was observed a handful of times. J is TRBJ1-1 and V is TRBV12-3 or TRBV12-4; D uncertain. This CDR3 is built from 14 residues. Trimming left V 1 base short and J 1 base short, with 7 bases between. DNA for the CDR3: TGTGCCAGCAGTTTAGGTCTTAGGAACACTGAAGCTTTCTTT. Translation gives CASSLGLRNTEAFF.

This clonotype was recorded a few times. The rearrangement joins TRBV9 to TRBJ2-7, with TRBD1 matching 7 bases. Germline-derived CDR1 and CDR2 are SGDLS and YYNGEE. The CDR3 loop spans 15 amino acids. The trim removed 4 bases at V and 2 bases at J, leaving 9 bases unmatched. The CDR3 here is CASSPETGNPYEQYF. CDR3 sequence (DNA): TGTGCCAGCAGCCCAGAGACAGGGAACCCCTACGAGCAGTACTTC. The whole variable domain, remainder taken from reference TRBV9 and TRBJ2-7, is DSGVTQTPKHLITATGQRVTLRCSPRSGDLSVYWYQQSLDQGLQFLIQYYNGEERAKGNILERFSAQQFPDLHSELNLSSLELGDSALYFCASSPETGNPYEQYFGPGTRLTVT.

Many counts were recorded for this clonotype. This rearrangement joins TRBV29-1 to TRBJ2-7; 11 nucleotides align to TRBD1. From germline, CDR1 is SQVTM and CDR2 ANQGSEA. The CDR3 has 15 residues. V was pared by 4 bases and J by 4 bases, with 9 bases of the junction left unmatched. The DNA for the CDR3 is TGCAGCGTTGCTGGTCCGGACAGGGGGCTATACGAGCAGTACTTC. Translation gives CSVAGPDRGLYEQYF.

The J gene is TRBJ2-3, the V gene TRBV3-1, with TRBD1 as a possible D gene (7 bases). Germline-derived CDR1 and CDR2 are LGHDT and YNNKEL (reference sequence). The V and J ends lost 4 bases and 6 bases respectively, with 23 bases between them. The CDR3 runs to 17 residues. In nucleotides, the CDR3 is TGTGCCAGCAGCCCCACGCCAGGGGGGACCCCCGGGGATACGCAGTATTTT. It encodes CASSPTPGGTPGDTQYF.

In this sample, this clonotype turned up many times. This chain connects TRBV29-1 to TRBJ2-5; TRBD1 aligns across 7 bases. CDR3 length: 12 amino acids. Unmatched junction bases numbered 0, after V lost 3 bases and J lost 2 bases. Germline loops: CDR1 SQVTM, CDR2 ANQGSEA. CDR3 nucleotides: TGCAGCGTTGAGGGACAGCAAGAGACCCAGTACTTC. Residues: CSVEGQQETQYF.

In its sample, this clonotype was seen many times. The V gene is TRBV20-1, the J gene TRBJ2-2; D might be TRBD2 (6 bases). Per germline, CDR1 DFQATT and CDR2 SNEGSKA (reference sequence). The CDR3 totals 15 residues. V was shortened by 5 bases and J by 2 bases, with 15 bases between the two germline ends. CDR3 in DNA: TGCAGTGCTCCGGATGGCGGGGCTAACACCGGGGAGCTGTTTTTT. Translating it yields CSAPDGGANTGELFF.

The chain links TRBV30 to TRBJ2-2; D gene uncertain. CDR1 and CDR2 (germline): GTSNPN, SVGIG (reference sequence). The CDR3 has 12 amino acids. Trimming shortened V by 3 bases and J by 7 bases, and 9 bases separated the two germline ends. CDR3 sequence (DNA): TGTGCCTGGAGCCCTATGGGCGGGGAGCTGTTTTTT. Protein product: CAWSPMGGELFF.

J is TRBJ2-3 and V is TRBV7-9; D call uncertain. The CDR3 runs to 13 residues. CDR1 SEHNR and CDR2 FQNEAQ come from the germline V gene (reference sequence). Trimming removed 6 bases at V and 0 bases at J, with 7 bases between. This CDR3 is CASRGYSTDTQYF. DNA of the CDR3: TGTGCCAGCAGGGGCTACAGCACAGATACGCAGTATTTT.

The sample holds many counts of this clonotype. The chain carries TRBV29-1 and TRBJ1-2; TRBD1 agrees at 11 bases. Germline-derived CDR1 and CDR2 are SQVTM and ANQGSEA. Germline trimming cut 6 bases from V and 8 bases from J; bases unmatched to any gene: 2. This CDR3 spans 11 amino acids. The DNA for the CDR3 is TGCAGCGTGGGACAGGGGGACGGCTACACCTTC. Protein product: CSVGQGDGYTF.

This clonotype was seen at least ten times. The gene calls are TRBV6-1 and TRBJ2-5, with TRBD2 identical over 12 bases. With 2 bases clipped from V and 2 bases from J, the junction kept 0 bases outside the gene matches. From germline, CDR1 is MNHNS and CDR2 SASEGT. The CDR3 extends over 15 amino acids. The CDR3 sequence is CASSELAGGQETQYF. DNA for the CDR3: TGTGCCAGCAGTGAACTAGCGGGGGGGCAAGAGACCCAGTACTTC.

The genes are TRBV18 and TRBJ2-5, with D possibly being TRBD1 (5 bases). Trimming left V 4 bases short and J 2 bases short, with 8 bases between. The germline V gene has CDR1 KGHSH and CDR2 LQKENI. The CDR3 is made up of 13 amino acids. The CDR3 nucleotides read TGTGCCAGCTCACGCAACAGGCAAGAGACCCAGTACTTC. Protein product: CASSRNRQETQYF.

This clonotype has at least ten counts. The gene calls are TRBV4-2 and TRBJ1-5; D remains unclear. Trimming shortened V by 0 bases and J by 2 bases, and 20 bases separated the two germline ends. The germline CDR1 and CDR2 sequences are LGHNA and YNFKEQ. The CDR3 extends over 19 amino acids. The CDR3: CASSQDWIAWEPGNQPQHF. The CDR3 DNA follows: TGTGCCAGCAGCCAAGATTGGATAGCGTGGGAACCTGGCAATCAGCCCCAGCATTTT.